The next 10 T cell receptor beta chains were all read from a single sample in a study of a mutant IDH1 vaccine in newly diagnosed glioma. Time point denoted: week 35, safety follow-up. In every dose of vaccine, 300 ug of mutant IDH1 20-mer peptide was given alongside topical imiquimod. Generated by immunoSEQ multiplex PCR, the TCRdb table keeps only in-frame clones and is missing some. This sample has 30,000 to 40,000 clones, with roughly 85% found just once. Their antigens remain unidentified. This specimen was PBMCs, taken from a glioma patient whose treatment included an IDH1 peptide vaccine. These TCRs come from a woman between 18 and 29 years old with glioma.

V usage is TRBV30 and J usage is TRBJ2-4, with D perhaps being TRBD1 or TRBD2 (6 bases each). The CDR3 is 14 residues long. Germline lookup yields CDR1 GTSNPN and CDR2 SVGIG (reference sequence). Deletions cut 3 bases from V and 0 bases from J, with 9 bases between. CDR3 in DNA: TGTGCCTGGAGCGGGGGCGCAGCCAAAAACATTCAGTACTTC. Amino acid sequence: CAWSGGAAKNIQYF.

The chain uses TRBV5-6 and TRBJ2-5; D tentatively fits TRBD1 or TRBD2 (6 bases each). The germline CDR1 and CDR2 sequences are SGHDT and YYEEEE. Trimming took off 3 bases at V and 4 bases at J, with 13 bases between the two ends. CDR3 length equals 14 residues. The CDR3 spells CASSYWGAGETQYF. CDR3 coding DNA: TGTGCCAGCAGCTATTGGGGGGCCGGAGAGACCCAGTACTTC.

V is TRBV7-2 and J is TRBJ2-2, with D perhaps matching TRBD2 (5 bases). This CDR3 has 13 residues. Germline V gene sequence: CDR1 SGHTA, CDR2 FQGNSA. V was pared by 5 bases and J by 6 bases, with 10 bases between. CDR3 loop: CASSPGVSGELFF. The CDR3 region has the DNA TGTGCCAGCAGCCCCGGGGTTTCCGGGGAGCTGTTTTTT.

This rearrangement joins TRBV6-5 to TRBJ1-2; the match to TRBD1 covers 7 bases. The CDR3 consists of 14 residues. Losses at the gene ends were 6 bases for V and 2 bases for J; bases not matched to a gene: 6. Germline V gene sequence: CDR1 MNHEY, CDR2 SVGAGI. This CDR3 is CASRYGTDNYGYTF. CDR3 nucleotide sequence: TGTGCCAGCAGATACGGGACAGACAACTATGGCTACACCTTC.

This rearrangement joins TRBV5-1 to TRBJ2-5; either TRBD1 or TRBD2 may fit D (6 bases each). The CDR3 is 17 residues long. With 0 bases removed from V and 1 base from J, the gap between germline ends came to 16 bases. Germline values: CDR1 SGHRS, CDR2 YFSETQ. The chain's CDR3 is CASSLARGGGGQETQYF. In nucleotides, the CDR3 is TGCGCCAGCAGCTTGGCTAGGGGTGGAGGGGGCCAAGAGACCCAGTACTTC. The full variable domain, its missing parts supplied by reference TRBV5-1 and TRBJ2-5, is KAGVTQTPRYLIKTRGQQVTLSCSPISGHRSVSWYQQTPGQGLQFLFEYFSETQRNKGNFPGRFSGRQFSNSRSEMNVSTLELGDSALYLCASSLARGGGGQETQYFGPGTRLLVL.

This chain connects TRBV7-2 to TRBJ2-3; a weak D match, TRBD1 (5 bases). V was trimmed by 4 bases and J by 0 bases, leaving 8 bases between them. The CDR3 runs 14 residues. Germline CDR1 SGHTA, CDR2 FQGNSA. CDR3 amino acids: CASSSQDSTDTQYF. The CDR3 DNA reads as TGTGCCAGCAGCTCACAGGACAGCACAGATACGCAGTATTTT.

This chain links TRBV5-1 with TRBJ2-7; 8 nucleotides line up with TRBD2. CDR1 and CDR2 from the germline V gene are SGHRS and YFSETQ. There are 14 residues in the CDR3. The V and J ends lost 5 bases and 0 bases, in that order; junction bases with no gene match: 4. The CDR3 loop is CASRTSGSSYEQYF. In DNA form, the CDR3 reads TGCGCCAGCAGAACTAGCGGAAGCTCCTACGAGCAGTACTTC.

The gene calls are TRBV11-3 and TRBJ2-4; weak D call: TRBD2 (5 bases). V lost 5 bases and J lost 0, with 23 bases in between. There are 19 residues in the CDR3. From germline, CDR1 is SGHNT and CDR2 YENEEA. The CDR3 protein is CASSRESFQTMKAKNIQYF. CDR3 in DNA: TGTGCCAGCAGCCGTGAATCTTTCCAGACTATGAAAGCCAAAAACATTCAGTACTTC.

This clone was observed a single time. The chain has TRBV28 and TRBJ2-2; D unclear. The CDR3 contains 16 residues. Germline V gene lookup returns CDR1 MDHEN and CDR2 SYDVKM. Trimming took 1 base from V and 0 from J, leaving 9 bases between them. The CDR3 DNA is TGTGCCAGCAGTTTATTTAGACTGACGAACACCGGGGAGCTGTTTTTT. Translation: CASSLFRLTNTGELFF.

This sequence joins TRBV7-2 and TRBJ2-1; 13 bases are a match to TRBD2. The CDR3 runs 18 residues. Germline V lookup: CDR1 SGHTA, CDR2 FQGNSA. Losses at the gene ends were 4 bases for V and 0 bases for J; bases not matched to a gene: 6. CDR3: CASSSWTSGGSSYNEQFF. CDR3 coding DNA: TGTGCCAGCAGCTCGTGGACTAGCGGGGGTAGCTCCTACAATGAGCAGTTCTTC.